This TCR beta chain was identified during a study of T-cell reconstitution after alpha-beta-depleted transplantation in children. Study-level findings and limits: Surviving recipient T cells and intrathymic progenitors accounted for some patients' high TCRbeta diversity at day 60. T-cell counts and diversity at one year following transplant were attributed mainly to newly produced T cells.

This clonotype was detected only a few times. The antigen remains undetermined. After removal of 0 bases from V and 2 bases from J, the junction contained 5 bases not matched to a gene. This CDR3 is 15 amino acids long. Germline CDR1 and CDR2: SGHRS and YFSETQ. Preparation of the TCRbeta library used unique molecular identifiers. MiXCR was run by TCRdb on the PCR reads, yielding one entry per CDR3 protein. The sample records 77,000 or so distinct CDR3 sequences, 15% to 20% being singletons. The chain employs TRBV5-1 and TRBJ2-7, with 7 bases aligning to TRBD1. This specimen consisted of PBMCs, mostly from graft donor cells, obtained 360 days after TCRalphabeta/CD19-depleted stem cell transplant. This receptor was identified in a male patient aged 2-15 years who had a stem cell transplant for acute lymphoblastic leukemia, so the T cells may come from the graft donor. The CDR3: CASSLVGTAPYEQYF. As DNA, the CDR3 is TGCGCCAGCAGCTTGGTTGGGACAGCTCCCTACGAGCAGTACTTC.